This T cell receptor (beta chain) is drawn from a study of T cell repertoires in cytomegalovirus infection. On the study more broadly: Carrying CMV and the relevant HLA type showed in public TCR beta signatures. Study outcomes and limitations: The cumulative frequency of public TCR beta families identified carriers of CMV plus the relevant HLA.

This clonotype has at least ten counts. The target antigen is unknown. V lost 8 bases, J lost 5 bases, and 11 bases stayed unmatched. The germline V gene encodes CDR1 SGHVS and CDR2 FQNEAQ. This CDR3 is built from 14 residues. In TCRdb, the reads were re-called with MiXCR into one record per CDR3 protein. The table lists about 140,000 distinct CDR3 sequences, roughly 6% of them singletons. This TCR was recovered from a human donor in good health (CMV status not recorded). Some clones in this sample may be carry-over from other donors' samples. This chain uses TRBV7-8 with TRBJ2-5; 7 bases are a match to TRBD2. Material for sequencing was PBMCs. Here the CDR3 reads CASVSGDYWETQYF. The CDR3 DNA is TGTGCCAGCGTCTCCGGGGACTATTGGGAGACCCAGTACTTC.